This T cell receptor (beta chain) is drawn from a study of PD-1 blockade in classical Hodgkin lymphoma. The study's findings and limits: Relapsed/refractory patients reportedly had the lowest baseline TCR diversity, below newly diagnosed patients, who were below healthy donors. Factors driving the repertoire differences, possibly disease activity or prior therapy, remain undefined.

As to this clone: The antigen is undetermined.

Time point specified: newly diagnosed, previously untreated cHL patient sample. Newly diagnosed, untreated classical Hodgkin lymphoma PBMCs provided comparison. Produced via immunoSEQ multiplex PCR; TCRdb's table is partial and in-frame only. The sample yields about 21,000 clones, roughly 94% seen once. The germline CDR1 and CDR2 sequences are MNHNS and SASEGT. The CDR3 length is 14 residues. V gave up 1 base and J gave up 4 bases; unmatched junction bases: 3. Sequenced material: peripheral blood mononuclear cells (PBMCs). The rearrangement joins TRBV6-1 to TRBJ1-1; 7 nucleotides align to TRBD1. The receptor was derived from a human donor with classical Hodgkin lymphoma. CDR3 protein: CASSEVEGATEAFF. CDR3 bases: TGTGCCAGCAGTGAAGTGGAGGGGGCCACTGAAGCTTTCTTT.